This TCR beta chain appears in the sequencing data of a study of cytomegalovirus exposure and HLA in healthy donors. Broader study findings: A missense variant in DCLRE1C was later tied to TCR beta V- and J-gene trimming. Near-uniform donor sequencing depth was presumed by presence/absence analyses.

Whereas donors were nominally healthy upon sampling, unrecorded immune exposures were probable. A multiplex PCR was run with 60 Vbeta primers and 13 Jbeta primers. Source study methods: In a later analysis, roughly 10 million of about 80 million unique beta chains occurred in at least two donors. Data came from immunoSEQ multiplex PCR; TCRdb stores just in-frame clones and leaves some out. Clone size and the V and J calls come from that table; the DNA yielded D and trimming. The profile shows 150,000 to 200,000 clones, around 80% of them singletons. The CDR3 loop spans 16 amino acids. Germline-derived CDR1 and CDR2 are SGHNT and YYREEE (reference sequence). With 4 bases clipped from V and 1 base from J, the junction kept 4 bases outside the gene matches. With respect to this clone: Its specificity is not known.

The V call is TRBV5-4, the J call TRBJ1-6; 8 bases align to TRBD1. The receptor's source is a male donor in good health and CMV-seropositive. Sequenced: PBMCs. CDR3 in DNA: TGTGCCAGCAGCATGGACAGGGTGTCCTATAATTCACCCCTCCACTTT. This translates into CASSMDRVSYNSPLHF.